The rows below give T cell receptor beta chains drawn from one sample of a study of blood T cells in healthy people across ages. TCRdb redid the calling of the 5' RACE reads with MiXCR, one entry per CDR3 protein. The repertoire includes 1,800,000 or so distinct CDR3 sequences, about two fifths of them detected once, and 23% sits in the top ten. Sequencing used blood. These receptors were obtained from a human donor in good health. Each CDR3 is given with its conserved first and last residue. A D gene is named only where the DNA matches it firmly. Some rows mark clone size as missing; the rest say once, few, many or name a class of expanded clone.

j_call | v_call | d_call | clone_size | cdr3_nt | cdr3_aa
TRBJ2-1 | TRBV29-1 | NA | NA | TGCAGCGCCCCTGACACGACAGGTCTCTTCTACAATGAGCAGTTCTTC | CSAPDTTGLFYNEQFF
TRBJ2-1 | TRBV29-1 | NA | few | TGCAGCGTTGTGGGACTCTACAATGAGCAGTTCTTC | CSVVGLYNEQFF
TRBJ2-1 | TRBV9 | NA | NA | TGTGCCAGCAGCAAACAGGGTTTCCCCTACAATGAGCAGTTCTTC | CASSKQGFPYNEQFF
TRBJ2-3 | TRBV7-2 | TRBD2 | NA | TGTGCCAGCAGCTTAGGAGCGGGGACGATCACAGATACGCAGTATTTT | CASSLGAGTITDTQYF
TRBJ2-1 | TRBV7-2 | NA | NA | TGTGCCAGCAGCTTAGCTAATGGGACACCATACAATGAGCAGTTCTTC | CASSLANGTPYNEQFF
TRBJ2-4 | TRBV20-1 | NA | NA | TGCAGTGCTAGAGATGATCCCAGGGTGTCTGAGCAGTACTTC | CSARDDPRVSEQYF
TRBJ2-5 | TRBV6-6 | TRBD1 | once | TGTGCCAGCACTCAATCCGGGACAGGGGGCGCGGGAGAGACCCAGTACTTC | CASTQSGTGGAGETQYF
TRBJ2-2 | TRBV4-1 | NA | NA | TGCGCCAGCAGCCAAGAAGGGGGGGCAGGCACCGGGGAGCTGTTTTTT | CASSQEGGAGTGELFF
TRBJ2-5 | TRBV29-1 | NA | many | TGCAGCGTTGAAGGGGGTGGGCAAGAGACCCAGTACTTC | CSVEGGGQETQYF
TRBJ2-7 | TRBV4-3 | NA | many | TGCGCCAGCAGCCAAGGCGACAGCTACGAGCAGTACTTC | CASSQGDSYEQYF
TRBJ2-3 | TRBV4-3 | NA | NA | TGCGCCAGCAGCCAAGATTCGGTGGGATTTCGCACAGATACGCAGTATTTT | CASSQDSVGFRTDTQYF
TRBJ2-1 | TRBV7-6 | TRBD2 | few | TGTGCCAGCAGCTCCTTAGCGGGGGGGAACAATGAGCAGTTCTTC | CASSSLAGGNNEQFF
TRBJ2-7 | TRBV24-1 | TRBD2 | NA | TGTGCCACCAGTCGCGCGGGGGGAACCTACGAGCAGTACTTC | CATSRAGGTYEQYF
TRBJ2-5 | TRBV13 | NA | NA | TGTGCCAGCAGCTTAGAACCGCAGCGTGGGACCCAGTACTTC | CASSLEPQRGTQYF
TRBJ2-7 | TRBV29-1 | TRBD1 | NA | TGCAGCGTTGCGAGGACAGGGGGCTACGAGCAGTACTTC | CSVARTGGYEQYF
TRBJ2-5 | TRBV12-3/TRBV12-4 | TRBD2 | NA | TGTGCCAGCAGTTTGGGCGGCGGGGGGGCGGTAGGTGAGACCCAGTACTTC | CASSLGGGGAVGETQYF
TRBJ2-7 | TRBV7-8 | NA | NA | TGTGCCAGCAGCGGAGACCGGGACGCCAAAGGACTTACCTACGAGCAGTACTTC | CASSGDRDAKGLTYEQYF
TRBJ2-7 | TRBV11-2 | NA | few | TGTGCCAGCAGGCGAGAATACGAGCAGTACTTC | CASRREYEQYF
TRBJ2-5 | TRBV7-9 | NA | once | TGTGCCAGCAGCTCAACCGGGACACACCAAGAGACCCAGTACTTC | CASSSTGTHQETQYF
TRBJ1-2 | TRBV29-1 | TRBD1 | few | TGCAGCGGGGGACAGGGGAGCGGCTACACCTTC | CSGGQGSGYTF
TRBJ2-1 | TRBV12-5 | NA | NA | TGTGCTAGTGGTTTGACCGGGGGCGGGGGACCCTACAATGAGCAGTTCTTC | CASGLTGGGGPYNEQFF
TRBJ2-1 | TRBV4-2 | NA | NA | TGTGCCAGCAGCCAGGGGGGTCAATCCTACAATGAGCAGTTCTTC | CASSQGGQSYNEQFF
TRBJ2-5 | TRBV4-1 | TRBD2 | many | TGCGCCAGCAGCCAGCTAGCGGGGGGCCAAGAGACCCAGTACTTC | CASSQLAGGQETQYF
TRBJ2-7 | TRBV5-6 | TRBD2 | NA | TGTGCCAGCACCCAGGGGAGGCGGGGGGTCTCCTACGAGCAGTACTTC | CASTQGRRGVSYEQYF
TRBJ1-5 | TRBV12-3/TRBV12-4 | NA | once | TGTGCCAGCAGTTTAGCGGGAGAGCACGGAGGGTGGTCGCCCCAGCATTTT | CASSLAGEHGGWSPQHF
TRBJ2-5 | TRBV5-1 | TRBD2 | few | TGCGCCAGCAGCTGGTCCGGGACTAGCGGGGAGACCCAGTACTTC | CASSWSGTSGETQYF
TRBJ2-3 | TRBV6-2/TRBV6-3 | NA | NA | TGTGCCAGCAGTTACTCGGACGACACCTTCGATACGCAGTATTTT | CASSYSDDTFDTQYF
TRBJ1-1 | TRBV10-3 | NA | few | TGTGCCATCACAACAGACCCGAACACTGAAGCTTTCTTT | CAITTDPNTEAFF
TRBJ2-7 | TRBV27 | TRBD2 | NA | TGTGCCAGCATTTCACGAGAGACTAGCCCAAATGAGCAGTACTTC | CASISRETSPNEQYF
TRBJ1-5 | TRBV15 | NA | NA | TGTGCCACCAGCAGAGATCGATCCATTGAGGGGAATCAGCCCCAGCATTTT | CATSRDRSIEGNQPQHF
TRBJ1-4 | TRBV12-3/TRBV12-4 | NA | once | TGTGCCAGCAGCCCGGACAGTCCCGGGAGGGATAATGAAAAACTGTTTTTT | CASSPDSPGRDNEKLFF
TRBJ2-7 | TRBV2 | NA | NA | TGTGCCAGCAGTGTTACGAGGTTTGGCGAGCAGTACTTC | CASSVTRFGEQYF
TRBJ1-1 | TRBV6-2/TRBV6-3 | TRBD1 | NA | TGTGCCAGCAAAGGACAGGGGGTAGAAGCTTTCTTT | CASKGQGVEAFF
TRBJ2-1 | TRBV20-1 | NA | NA | TGCAGTGCTAGAGATTCCCACGGACCGGGCGATGAGCAGTTCTTC | CSARDSHGPGDEQFF
TRBJ1-1 | TRBV11-1 | NA | few | TGTGCCAGCAGCCAAAACAGGGAGGAAGCTTTCTTT | CASSQNREEAFF
TRBJ2-1 | TRBV7-2 | NA | NA | TGTGCCAGCAGCGGATCCGGGACAACCTACAATGAGCAGTTCTTC | CASSGSGTTYNEQFF
TRBJ2-1 | TRBV4-1 | NA | NA | TGCGCCAGCAGCCAAGGGACAGCGAGGACCTGCAATGAGCAGTTCTTC | CASSQGTARTCNEQFF
TRBJ1-6 | TRBV20-1 | TRBD1 | few | TGCAGTGCTAGTATAACTTACGGGACAGGGGACTCACCCCTCCACTTT | CSASITYGTGDSPLHF